These 28 T cell receptor beta chains were sequenced from one sample in a study of shared clonotypes between healthy human individuals. Naive CD8 cells comprised CD45RO-negative, CCR7-positively selected cells, excluding terminally differentiated effector memory CD45RA+ cells. TCRdb keeps only in-frame clones here, not all; method: immunoSEQ multiplex PCR. The table includes about 1.9 million clones, 80% to 95% detected once. The specimen was naive CD8+ T cells from PBMCs. Receptors were obtained from a man aged 18 to 29 in good health. Some clones in this sample may be carry-over from other donors' samples.

The chain employs TRBV19 and TRBJ2-7; no clear D gene. The CDR3 is 14 residues long. Germline-derived CDR1 and CDR2 are LNHDA and SQIVND (reference sequence). V lost 6 bases to trimming and J lost 6 bases, with 18 bases between them. The CDR3 is CASSARVGLREQYF. CDR3 nucleotide sequence: TGTGCCAGTAGCGCCCGGGTCGGGCTTCGCGAGCAGTACTTC. The full variable domain, with the rest looked up from reference TRBV19 and TRBJ2-7, is DGGITQSPKYLFRKEGQNVTLSCEQNLNHDAMYWYRQDPGQGLRLIYYSQIVNDFQKGDIAEGYSVSREKKESFPLTVTSAQKNPTAFYLCASSARVGLREQYFGPGTRLTVT.

The genes are TRBV6-5 and TRBJ2-2; TRBD2 is a possible D gene (5 bases). CDR1 and CDR2 (germline): MNHEY, SVGAGI. Trimming shortened V by 6 bases and J by 8 bases, and 19 bases separated the two germline ends. The CDR3 totals 15 residues. The CDR3: CASSPAYGVIGELFF. CDR3 DNA sequence: TGTGCCAGCAGCCCGGCCTACGGGGTCATAGGGGAGCTGTTTTTT.

V is TRBV4-3 and J is TRBJ2-1; unclear D gene. The CDR3 runs 14 residues. Trimming stripped 3 bases from V and 5 bases from J, with 11 bases between. Germline-derived CDR1 and CDR2 are LGHNA and YSLEER. CDR3 residues: CASSQFLVDNEQFF. The DNA of the CDR3 is TGCGCCAGCAGCCAGTTTCTAGTTGACAATGAGCAGTTCTTC.

The chain links TRBV19 to TRBJ2-1, with 10 bases aligning to TRBD2. Germline V gene sequence: CDR1 LNHDA, CDR2 SQIVND (reference sequence). The CDR3 is 15 amino acids. Trimming removed 5 bases from V and 3 bases from J; junction bases left unmatched: 4. CDR3 sequence (DNA): TGTGCCAGTAGTTTTTTAGCGGGAGGCTACAATGAGCAGTTCTTC. Translating it yields CASSFLAGGYNEQFF. Full variable domain (outside the CDR3, taken from reference TRBV19 and TRBJ2-1): DGGITQSPKYLFRKEGQNVTLSCEQNLNHDAMYWYRQDPGQGLRLIYYSQIVNDFQKGDIAEGYSVSREKKESFPLTVTSAQKNPTAFYLCASSFLAGGYNEQFFGPGTRLTVL.

The chain couples TRBV27 to TRBJ2-1; TRBD2 matches at 8 bases. This CDR3 contains 14 residues. Germline V gene sequence: CDR1 MNHEY, CDR2 SMNVEV (reference sequence). After removal of 4 bases from V and 8 bases from J, the junction contained 7 bases not matched to a gene. The chain's CDR3 is CASSSLLAVHEQFF. CDR3 nucleotide sequence: TGTGCCAGCAGTTCCCTACTAGCGGTCCATGAGCAGTTCTTC.

The chain links TRBV28 to TRBJ1-5, with D possibly TRBD1 on 6 matching bases. There are 15 residues in the CDR3. V lost 5 bases and J lost 2, with 13 bases in between. Germline lookup yields CDR1 MDHEN and CDR2 SYDVKM. This CDR3 reads CASSMTGLGNQPQHF. CDR3 bases: TGTGCCAGCAGTATGACAGGTCTAGGCAATCAGCCCCAGCATTTT.

Notes on this clone: Other DNA sequences in this sample translate to the same CDR3. The V and J genes are TRBV27 and TRBJ1-5, with no clear D. CDR3 length: 14 residues. Germline-derived CDR1 and CDR2 are MNHEY and SMNVEV (reference sequence). Deletions cut 2 bases from V and 0 bases from J, with 5 bases between. CDR3 amino acids: CASSLAGSNQPQHF. For the CDR3, the DNA is TGTGCCAGCAGTTTAGCAGGTAGCAATCAGCCCCAGCATTTT.

The chain recombines TRBV4-1 with TRBJ1-5, with TRBD1 as a possible D gene (5 bases). The CDR3 sequence is 16 residues long. Germline lookup yields CDR1 MGHRA and CDR2 YSYEKL. Trimming cost V 0 bases and J 4 bases, with 13 bases left between them. The CDR3 sequence is CASSQDWGPGNQPQHF. CDR3 sequence (DNA): TGCGCCAGCAGCCAAGATTGGGGACCAGGGAATCAGCCCCAGCATTTT.

This clone was counted a few times. The chain couples TRBV9 to TRBJ1-4, with D possibly matching TRBD1 (6 bases). The V gene lost 0 bases and the J gene lost 4 bases, with 10 bases spanning the gap. The CDR3 has 15 residues. Germline CDR1 reads SGDLS; CDR2 reads YYNGEE. The CDR3 spells CASSVGGGYNEKLFF. In DNA, the CDR3 is TGTGCCAGCAGCGTAGGAGGGGGTTATAATGAAAAACTGTTTTTT.

The J gene is TRBJ2-7, the V gene TRBV7-9, with D uncertain. Germline loops: CDR1 SEHNR, CDR2 FQNEAQ (reference sequence). The V gene lost 4 bases and the J gene lost 1 base, with 8 bases spanning the gap. The CDR3 length is 13 residues. For the CDR3, the DNA is TGTGCCAGCAGCTCTCCAACTTCCTACGAGCAGTACTTC. Its protein is CASSSPTSYEQYF.

The chain is built from TRBV29-1 and TRBJ1-3; no clear D gene. The CDR3 loop spans 15 amino acids. V gave up 6 bases and J gave up 4 bases, with 19 bases separating them. Germline V gene lookup returns CDR1 SQVTM and CDR2 ANQGSEA. The DNA for the CDR3 is TGCAGCGTAGTAATAACCCTCCTTGACGGAAACACCATATATTTT. Its protein product is CSVVITLLDGNTIYF.

In this sample, this clone turned up a few times. CDR3 loop: CASSLDGELFF. The CDR3 DNA reads TGCGCCAGCAGCTTGGACGGGGAGCTGTTTTTT. The chain recombines TRBV5-1 with TRBJ2-2; D remains unclear. The CDR3 contains 11 residues. CDR1 and CDR2 from the germline V gene are SGHRS and YFSETQ. The V gene lost 0 bases and the J gene lost 7 bases, with 1 base spanning the gap.

The chain is built from TRBV6-1 and TRBJ2-5; 7 positions agree with TRBD2. Germline V gives CDR1 MNHNS, CDR2 SASEGT. There are 15 residues in the CDR3. V dropped 3 bases and J dropped 5; count of bases not matched to a gene: 9. CDR3 nucleotide sequence: TGTGCCAGCAGTGAGACCCCGGGGAGGGGCGAGACCCAGTACTTC. Translation gives CASSETPGRGETQYF.

V gene TRBV4-2 combines with J gene TRBJ2-1, with 7 nucleotides matching TRBD2. CDR1 and CDR2 (germline): LGHNA, YNFKEQ. The CDR3 runs 16 residues. V shed 4 bases, J shed 3 bases, and the junction held 9 bases outside the gene matches. CDR3 in DNA: TGTGCCAGCAGCCTCCGAGCGGGGAAAAACTACAATGAGCAGTTCTTC. It codes for CASSLRAGKNYNEQFF.

Remarks on this clone: Other DNA variants within this sample encode the same CDR3. The chain uses TRBV29-1 and TRBJ1-1; D remains unclear. The CDR3 length is 14 residues. V shed 1 base and J shed 0 bases, with 9 bases lying between them. The germline V gene has CDR1 SQVTM and CDR2 ANQGSEA. DNA of the CDR3: TGCAGCGTTGAAGGGCAAGGGATGAACACTGAAGCTTTCTTT. This sequence encodes CSVEGQGMNTEAFF.

The rearrangement links TRBV2 to TRBJ2-3; 9 nucleotides line up with TRBD1. The V gene's germline CDR1 is SNHLY and CDR2 FYNNEI. V gave up 6 bases and J gave up 0 bases; unmatched junction bases: 4. This CDR3 has 15 residues. The CDR3 is CASRITGGSTDTQYF. As DNA, the CDR3 is TGTGCCAGCAGGATAACAGGGGGCAGCACAGATACGCAGTATTTT.

The gene calls are TRBV25-1 and TRBJ2-3, with D uncertain. CDR1 is MGHDK, CDR2 SYGVNS, per germline. The CDR3 loop spans 13 amino acids. The germline V and J ends were trimmed by 6 bases and 5 bases, with 12 bases remaining between them. Here the CDR3 reads CASREGSVDTQYF. The CDR3 DNA is TGTGCCAGCAGGGAAGGATCAGTAGATACGCAGTATTTT. Looking up the rest from reference TRBV25-1 and TRBJ2-3 gives the full variable domain: EADIYQTPRYLVIGTGKKITLECSQTMGHDKMYWYQQDPGMELHLIHYSYGVNSTEKGDLSSESTVSRIRTEHFPLTLESARPSHTSQYLCASREGSVDTQYFGPGTRLTVL.

V usage is TRBV19 and J usage is TRBJ2-6; D perhaps matches TRBD1 (7 bases). With 6 bases removed from V and 2 bases from J, the gap between germline ends came to 17 bases. CDR1 LNHDA and CDR2 SQIVND come from the germline V gene (reference sequence). This CDR3 has 17 amino acids. In DNA form, the CDR3 reads TGTGCCAGTAGAGGGGAGGAAGGGGGCCCTGGGGCCAACGTCCTGACTTTC. It yields the protein CASRGEEGGPGANVLTF.

This rearrangement joins TRBV6-1 to TRBJ1-5, with 8 bases lining up with TRBD1. This CDR3 is 15 amino acids long. The germline gives CDR1 MNHNS, CDR2 SASEGT. Losses at the gene ends were 5 bases for V and 7 bases for J; bases not matched to a gene: 10. The CDR3: CASSNRDRPRQPQHF. The CDR3 nucleotides read TGTGCCAGCAGTAACCGGGACAGGCCTAGGCAGCCCCAGCATTTT.

V and J are TRBV27 and TRBJ2-1, with 10 nucleotides matching TRBD1. J lost 10 bases, V lost 1 base, and 4 bases had no gene match. The CDR3 runs 14 residues. Germline V CDR1 and CDR2: MNHEY, SMNVEV (reference sequence). The CDR3 loop is CASSLLGTGVEQFF. The CDR3 DNA reads as TGTGCCAGCAGTTTATTAGGGACAGGGGTCGAGCAGTTCTTC.

This clone was seen once. The chain employs TRBV11-3 and TRBJ2-1; D is possibly TRBD1 (5 bases). Germline loops: CDR1 SGHNT, CDR2 YENEEA. This CDR3 region has 13 residues. Deletions cut 0 bases from V and 13 bases from J, with 13 bases between. DNA of the CDR3: TGTGCCAGCAGCTTAGACGCGACAGAGCAACAGTTCTTC. Protein product: CASSLDATEQQFF.

The chain combines TRBV28 with TRBJ1-4, with TRBD1 as a possible D gene (6 bases). Germline CDR1 is MDHEN and CDR2 is SYDVKM. Trimming left V 4 bases short and J 6 bases short, with 12 bases between. This CDR3 contains 14 residues. The CDR3: CASSSGTLDEKLFF. The CDR3 DNA follows: TGTGCCAGCAGTTCCGGGACACTGGATGAAAAACTGTTTTTT.

The rearrangement joins TRBV7-2 to TRBJ2-7; 12 positions match TRBD2. Losses at the gene ends were 5 bases for V and 8 bases for J; bases not matched to a gene: 10. The CDR3 consists of 15 residues. CDR1 and CDR2 (germline): SGHTA, FQGNSA. As DNA, the CDR3 is TGTGCCAGCAGCGGACGACTAGCGGGAGTCGTCCAGCAGTACTTC. This gives the protein CASSGRLAGVVQQYF. Full variable domain (rest looked up from reference TRBV7-2 and TRBJ2-7): GAGVSQSPSNKVTEKGKDVELRCDPISGHTALYWYRQSLGQGLEFLIYFQGNSAPDKSGLPSDRFSAERTGGSVSTLTIQRTQQEDSAVYLCASSGRLAGVVQQYFGPGTRLTVT.

The chain has TRBV28 and TRBJ2-1, with D possibly being TRBD1 (6 bases). V gave up 8 bases and J gave up 7 bases, with 15 bases separating them. Looked up from germline, CDR1 is MDHEN and CDR2 is SYDVKM. The CDR3 totals 13 residues. This chain's CDR3 is CASSLQGFNEQFF. Here the CDR3 DNA reads TGTGCCAGCTCCCTACAGGGTTTTAATGAGCAGTTCTTC.

The V call is TRBV4-1, the J call TRBJ2-1; D gene unclear. The CDR3 length is 16 residues. Trimming shortened V by 0 bases and J by 0 bases, and 9 bases separated the two germline ends. CDR1 is MGHRA, CDR2 YSYEKL, per germline. This CDR3 reads CASSQDSGYSYNEQFF. The CDR3 bases are TGCGCCAGCAGCCAAGATTCCGGGTACTCCTACAATGAGCAGTTCTTC.

The chain combines TRBV4-1 with TRBJ2-5; 9 nucleotides line up with TRBD2. This CDR3 has 14 amino acids. CDR1 and CDR2 from the germline V gene are MGHRA and YSYEKL. Trimming took 4 bases from V and 5 from J; bases not matched to a gene: 5. The DNA for the CDR3 is TGCGCCAGCAGCCTTAGCGGGAGAGGGGAGACCCAGTACTTC. This gives the protein CASSLSGRGETQYF.

V and J are TRBV4-3 and TRBJ2-1; 9 bases are a match to TRBD2. This CDR3 contains 17 residues. The germline gives CDR1 LGHNA, CDR2 YSLEER. The V and J ends lost 0 bases and 4 bases, in that order; junction bases with no gene match: 7. The chain's CDR3 is CASSQDTRLAEYNEQFF. CDR3 in DNA: TGCGCCAGCAGCCAAGATACGAGACTAGCGGAATACAATGAGCAGTTCTTC.

The chain couples TRBV14 to TRBJ2-3; 9 bases are shared with TRBD1. Germline trimming cut 3 bases from V and 0 bases from J; bases unmatched to any gene: 4. The CDR3 has 16 residues. Germline-derived CDR1 and CDR2 are SGHDN and FVKESK. The CDR3 DNA reads as TGTGCCAGCAGCCAGCCGGGACAGGGTAGCACAGATACGCAGTATTTT. Its protein is CASSQPGQGSTDTQYF.